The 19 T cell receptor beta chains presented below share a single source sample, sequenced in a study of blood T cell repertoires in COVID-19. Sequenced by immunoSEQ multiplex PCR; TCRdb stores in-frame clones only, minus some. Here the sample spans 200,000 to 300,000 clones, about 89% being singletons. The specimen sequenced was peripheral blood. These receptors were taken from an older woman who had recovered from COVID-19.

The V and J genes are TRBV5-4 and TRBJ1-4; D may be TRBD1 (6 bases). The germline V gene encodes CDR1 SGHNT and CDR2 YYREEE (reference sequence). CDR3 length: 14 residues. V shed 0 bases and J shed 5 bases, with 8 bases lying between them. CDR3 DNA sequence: TGTGCCAGCAGCTTGGACAGGGTAAATGAAAAACTGTTTTTT. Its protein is CASSLDRVNEKLFF.

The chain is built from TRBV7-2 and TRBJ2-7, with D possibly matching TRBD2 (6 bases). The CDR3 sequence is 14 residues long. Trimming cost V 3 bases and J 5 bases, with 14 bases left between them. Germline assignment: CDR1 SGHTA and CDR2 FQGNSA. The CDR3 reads CASSFGGLRHEQYF. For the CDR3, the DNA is TGTGCCAGCAGCTTTGGAGGGCTCAGGCACGAGCAGTACTTC.

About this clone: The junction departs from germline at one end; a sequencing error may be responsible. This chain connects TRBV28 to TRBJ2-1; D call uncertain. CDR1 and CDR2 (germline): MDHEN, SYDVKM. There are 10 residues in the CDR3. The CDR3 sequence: CASSLESKVF. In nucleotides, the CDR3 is TGTGCCAGCAGTTTGGAGTCGAAGGTCTTC.

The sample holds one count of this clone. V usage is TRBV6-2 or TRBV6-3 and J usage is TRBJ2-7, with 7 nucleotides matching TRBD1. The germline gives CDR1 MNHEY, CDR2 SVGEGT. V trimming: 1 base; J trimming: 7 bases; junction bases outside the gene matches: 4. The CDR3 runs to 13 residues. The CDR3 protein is CASSYWDRTEQYF. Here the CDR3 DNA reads TGTGCCAGCAGTTACTGGGACAGAACGGAGCAGTACTTC.

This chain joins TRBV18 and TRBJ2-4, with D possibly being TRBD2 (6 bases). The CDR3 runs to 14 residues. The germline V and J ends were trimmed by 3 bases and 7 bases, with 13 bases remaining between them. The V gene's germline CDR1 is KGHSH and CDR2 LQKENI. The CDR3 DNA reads TGTGCCAGCTCACCCAGCGGCGGGGCCAACATTCAGTACTTC. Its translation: CASSPSGGANIQYF.

This CDR3 reads CATSVRQRNTEAFF. Written as DNA, the CDR3 is TGTGCCACCAGCGTCAGACAGAGAAACACTGAAGCTTTCTTT. The V call is TRBV15, the J call TRBJ1-1, with a possible D match to TRBD1 (5 bases). This CDR3 has 14 residues. The V gene's germline CDR1 is LNHNV and CDR2 YYDKDF (reference sequence). Deletions cut 5 bases from V and 2 bases from J, with 12 bases between.

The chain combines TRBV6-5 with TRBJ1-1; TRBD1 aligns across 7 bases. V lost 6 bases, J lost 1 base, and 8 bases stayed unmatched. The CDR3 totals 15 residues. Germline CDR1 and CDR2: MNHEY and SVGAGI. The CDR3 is CASSRGGQKNTEAFF. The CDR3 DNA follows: TGTGCCAGCAGCCGGGGGGGACAGAAGAACACTGAAGCTTTCTTT.

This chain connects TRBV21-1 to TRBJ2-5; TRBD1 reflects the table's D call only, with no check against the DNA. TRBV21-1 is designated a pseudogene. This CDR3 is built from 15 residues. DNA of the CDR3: TGTGCCAGCAGCAAAGCAGGGGGACAGGAAGAGACCCAGTACTTC. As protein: CASSKAGGQEETQYF.

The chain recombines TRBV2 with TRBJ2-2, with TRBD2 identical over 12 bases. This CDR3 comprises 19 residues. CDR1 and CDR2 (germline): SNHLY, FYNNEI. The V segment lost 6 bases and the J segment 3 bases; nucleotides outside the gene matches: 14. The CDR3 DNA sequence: TGTGCCAGCAGGCTTCCGGGACTAGCGGGCACCCGTCACACCGGGGAGCTGTTTTTT. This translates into CASRLPGLAGTRHTGELFF.

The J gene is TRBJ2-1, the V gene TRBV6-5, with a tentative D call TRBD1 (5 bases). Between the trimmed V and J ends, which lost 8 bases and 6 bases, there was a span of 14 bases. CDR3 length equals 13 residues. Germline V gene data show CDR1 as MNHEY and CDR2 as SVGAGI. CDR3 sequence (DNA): TGTGCCAGCTCCCCCTGGGGCCCCAATGAGCAGTTCTTC. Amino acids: CASSPWGPNEQFF.

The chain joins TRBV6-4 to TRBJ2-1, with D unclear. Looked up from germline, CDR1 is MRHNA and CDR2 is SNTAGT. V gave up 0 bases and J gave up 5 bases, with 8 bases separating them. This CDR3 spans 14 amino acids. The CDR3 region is CASSDSGRHNEQFF. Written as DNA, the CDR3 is TGTGCCAGCAGTGACTCTGGCCGCCACAATGAGCAGTTCTTC.

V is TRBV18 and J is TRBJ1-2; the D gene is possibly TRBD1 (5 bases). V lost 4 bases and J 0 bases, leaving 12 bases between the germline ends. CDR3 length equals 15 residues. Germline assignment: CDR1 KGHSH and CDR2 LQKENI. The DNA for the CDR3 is TGTGCCAGCTCACAAGACAGTGGGGCTAACTATGGCTACACCTTC. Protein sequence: CASSQDSGANYGYTF.

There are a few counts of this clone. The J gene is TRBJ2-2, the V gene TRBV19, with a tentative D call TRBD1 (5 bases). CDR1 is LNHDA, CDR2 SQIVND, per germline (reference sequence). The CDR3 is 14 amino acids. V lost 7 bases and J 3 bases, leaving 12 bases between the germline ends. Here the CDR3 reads CASIPQGYTGELFF. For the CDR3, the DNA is TGTGCCAGTATCCCGCAGGGTTACACCGGGGAGCTGTTTTTT.

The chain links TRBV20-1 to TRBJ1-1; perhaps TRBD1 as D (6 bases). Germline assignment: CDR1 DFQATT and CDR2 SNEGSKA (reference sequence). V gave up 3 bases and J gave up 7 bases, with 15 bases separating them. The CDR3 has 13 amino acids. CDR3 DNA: TGCAGTGCTAGTGCTAAGGCAGGGGATGAAGCTTTCTTT. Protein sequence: CSASAKAGDEAFF.

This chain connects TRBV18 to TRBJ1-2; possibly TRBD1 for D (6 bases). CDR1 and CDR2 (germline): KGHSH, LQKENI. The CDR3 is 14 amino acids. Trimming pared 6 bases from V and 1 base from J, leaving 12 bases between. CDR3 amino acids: CASSRDTSNYGYTF. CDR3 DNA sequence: TGTGCCAGCTCTCGGGACACCAGTAACTATGGCTACACCTTC.

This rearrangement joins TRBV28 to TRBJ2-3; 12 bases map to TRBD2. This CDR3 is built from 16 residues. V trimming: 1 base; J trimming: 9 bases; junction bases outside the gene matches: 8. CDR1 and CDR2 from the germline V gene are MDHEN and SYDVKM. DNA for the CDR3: TGTGCCAGCAGTTTATCCCTAGCGGGGGGGCAGCAGACGCAGTATTTT. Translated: CASSLSLAGGQQTQYF. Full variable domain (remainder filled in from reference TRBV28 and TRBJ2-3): DVKVTQSSRYLVKRTGEKVFLECVQDMDHENMFWYRQDPGLGLRLIYFSYDVKMKEKGDIPEGYSVSREKKERFSLILESASTNQTSMYLCASSLSLAGGQQTQYFGPGTRLTVL.

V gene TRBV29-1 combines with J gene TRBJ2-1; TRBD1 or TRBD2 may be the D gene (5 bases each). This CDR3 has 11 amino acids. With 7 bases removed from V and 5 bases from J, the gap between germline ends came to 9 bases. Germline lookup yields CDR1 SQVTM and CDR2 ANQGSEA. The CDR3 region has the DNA TGCAGCGGGGGGTATGACAATGAGCAGTTCTTC. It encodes CSGGYDNEQFF.

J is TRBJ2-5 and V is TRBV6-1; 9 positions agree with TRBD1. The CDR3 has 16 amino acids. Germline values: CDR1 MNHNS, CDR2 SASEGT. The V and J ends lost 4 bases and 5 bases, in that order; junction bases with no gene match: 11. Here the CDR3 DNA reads TGTGCCAGCAGTGGGGAGGGACAGGGAGGGAGGGAGACCCAGTACTTC. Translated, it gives CASSGEGQGGRETQYF.

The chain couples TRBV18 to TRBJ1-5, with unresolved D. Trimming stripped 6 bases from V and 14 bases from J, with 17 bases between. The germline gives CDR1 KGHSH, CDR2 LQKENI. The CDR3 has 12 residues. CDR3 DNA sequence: TGTGCCAGCTCCCTACCTGACCGACTGGAGCATTTT. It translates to CASSLPDRLEHF. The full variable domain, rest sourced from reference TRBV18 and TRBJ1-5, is NAGVMQNPRHLVRRRGQEARLRCSPMKGHSHVYWYRQLPEEGLKFMVYLQKENIIDESGMPKERFSAEFPKEGPSILRIQQVVRGDSAAYFCASSLPDRLEHFGDGTRLSIL.